This TCR beta chain is from a study of T-cell reconstitution after alpha-beta-depleted transplantation in children. V shed 5 bases and J shed 7 bases, with 12 bases lying between them. Per germline, CDR1 SGHTA and CDR2 FQGNSA. This CDR3 has 13 residues. Unique molecular identifiers were incorporated during preparation of the TCRbeta library. TCRdb reprocessed the PCR reads with MiXCR, giving one entry per CDR3 protein. The data contain 640,000 or so distinct CDR3 sequences, roughly 17% of them singletons. The starting material was PBMCs from the stem cell graft donor, obtained from the stem cell graft. This TCR was sampled from a human donor who donated a stem cell graft to a child with acute myeloid leukemia. The chain has TRBV7-2 and TRBJ2-1; D remains unclear. The CDR3 here is CASSQSTINEQFF. CDR3 nucleotide sequence: TGTGCCAGCAGCCAGTCAACTATAAATGAGCAGTTCTTC.